This T cell receptor (beta chain) was recovered during a study of cytomegalovirus exposure and HLA in healthy donors. Germline loops: CDR1 MGHRA, CDR2 YSYEKL. With V trimmed by 1 base and J by 2 bases, 1 base remained unmatched. The CDR3 is 14 amino acids. With 60 Vbeta and 13 Jbeta primers, the PCR was carried out. The data were produced by immunoSEQ multiplex PCR, yet TCRdb's version contains in-frame clones alone and is incomplete. This table lists 68,000 or so clones. Regarding the study as a whole: Later analysis placed DRB1 highest and HLA-C lowest in TCR association rates, which differed by HLA locus. The authors later linked a missense DCLRE1C variant to TCR beta V- and J-gene trimming. For most TCR beta V segments, an earlier analysis put the productive rate at about 90% or about 30% of the time. Based on reports, TCR beta sequences accurately predicted HLA-A and HLA-B alleles for most subjects.

Points on this clone: Its specificity is not known.

The specimen sequenced was PBMCs. This TCR was sampled from a boy between 10 and 17 years old in good health and CMV-seronegative. The chain couples TRBV4-1 to TRBJ1-1; TRBD1 aligns across 7 bases. The CDR3 sequence: CASSQGDSNTEAFF. As DNA, the CDR3 is TGCGCCAGCAGCCAAGGGGACAGTAACACTGAAGCTTTCTTT.